The 5 T cell receptor beta chains presented below share a single source sample, sequenced in a study of T cell responses to AZD1222 COVID-19 vaccine. Using immunoSEQ multiplex PCR, the repertoire was profiled, and TCRdb retains in-frame clones only, with some absent. The sample has fewer than 110,000 clones; approximately 88% are singletons. The material was peripheral blood, obtained on day 0 of AZD1222 vaccination. These receptors originate from an adult in good health.

This chain links TRBV5-1 with TRBJ2-3, with D possibly being TRBD1 (7 bases). V shed 0 bases and J shed 2 bases, with 13 bases lying between them. Germline loops: CDR1 SGHRS, CDR2 YFSETQ. This CDR3 region has 16 residues. CDR3 loop: CASSLGDREDTDTQYF. CDR3 bases: TGCGCCAGCAGCTTGGGAGACAGGGAGGACACAGATACGCAGTATTTT.

The CDR3 spells CASSLGTGLGYTF. CDR3 bases: TGTGCCAGCAGCTTAGGGACAGGACTTGGCTACACCTTC. The chain couples TRBV7-3 to TRBJ1-2; the match to TRBD1 covers 8 bases. Germline lookup yields CDR1 SGHTA and CDR2 FQGTGA. This CDR3 spans 13 amino acids. V dropped 2 bases and J dropped 7; count of bases not matched to a gene: 3.

The rearrangement links TRBV4-1 to TRBJ2-7, with 7 positions matching TRBD2. Per germline, CDR1 MGHRA and CDR2 YSYEKL. The CDR3 totals 16 residues. The trim removed 0 bases at V and 6 bases at J, leaving 11 bases unmatched. The CDR3 region has the DNA TGCGCCAGCAGCCAAGATCCCTTTCCGGGAGGAGGCGAGCAGTACTTC. The encoded protein is CASSQDPFPGGGEQYF.

The V call is TRBV28, the J call TRBJ1-2; 8 bases map to TRBD1. The ends lost 8 bases at V and 2 bases at J; junction bases unmatched: 1. This CDR3 has 12 residues. The germline CDR1 and CDR2 sequences are MDHEN and SYDVKM. As DNA, the CDR3 is TGTGCCAGCGGACAGGGCAACTATGGCTACACCTTC. Translation gives CASGQGNYGYTF.

V is TRBV7-2 and J is TRBJ1-2; 11 nucleotides match TRBD1. Germline trimming cut 4 bases from V and 4 bases from J; bases unmatched to any gene: 5. Looked up from germline, CDR1 is SGHTA and CDR2 is FQGNSA. The CDR3 is 15 amino acids. CDR3 DNA sequence: TGTGCCAGCAGCTCGGGACAGGGGGGAGGCTATGGCTACACCTTC. It specifies CASSSGQGGGYGYTF.